Below, one T cell receptor beta chain is given with its context. Its antigen is as yet unknown. This specimen comes from a study of OX40 agonist ivuxolimab in advanced cancers. Whole-study findings and limits: Expanded clones were, on average, more numerous in CD8+ T cells than in CD4+. The CD4+ and CD8+ T cells in the blood had expanded clonally by week 6 at 0.1 to 3.0 mg/kg.

The repertoire was sequenced with immunoSEQ multiplex PCR; TCRdb's copy has only in-frame clones and lacks some. This table holds approximately 65,000 clones, around nine tenths found once. There are 13 residues in the CDR3. Trimming took off 5 bases at V and 0 bases at J, with 7 bases between the two ends. CDR1 is LNHNV and CDR2 is YYDKDF in the germline V gene (reference sequence). The rearrangement uses TRBV15 and TRBJ2-5; D gene unclear. The origin of this receptor is an adult with an advanced solid tumor such as melanoma, head and neck, liver or kidney cancer. The sample consisted of CD4+ or CD8+ T cells sorted from blood, taken in a trial of the OX40 agonist ivuxolimab. The DNA for the CDR3 is TGTGCCACCAGCCCCCGGTACCAAGAGACCCAGTACTTC. Translation gives CATSPRYQETQYF.